The 30 T cell receptor beta chains below come from one sample, sequenced in a study of blood T cell repertoires in COVID-19 (dated by TCRdb to the early 2020s). The library was generated by the immunoSEQ multiplex PCR assay. In its TCRdb copy, this immuneACCESS table keeps in-frame sequences only and misses some clones. Where compared with another copy, unresolved V genes explain less than half of these, and the others have no known cause. This sample is represented by around 250,000 clones; roughly 90% of them were singletons. About 3% of the sample is in the top ten clones. Sequencing was done on a sample of peripheral blood. Source of these receptors: a woman aged 25 to 45 with active or convalescent COVID-19.

CDR3 loop: CASSQEEGRGGETQYF. The CDR3 DNA is TGCGCCAGCAGCCAAGAGGAAGGGAGGGGTGGCGAGACCCAGTACTTC. This chain uses TRBV4-3 with TRBJ2-5, with 7 bases that match TRBD2. The junction had 9 bases not matched to a gene; V was cut back by 0 bases and J by 5 bases. Germline V gene sequence: CDR1 LGHNA, CDR2 YSLEER. The CDR3 runs 16 residues.

The chain combines TRBV28 with TRBJ1-3, with TRBD1 matching over 7 bases. Trimming took 5 bases from V and 11 from J; bases not matched to a gene: 12. This CDR3 contains 14 residues. The germline gives CDR1 MDHEN, CDR2 SYDVKM. The CDR3: CASSLGTGQSAIYF. The CDR3 DNA reads TGTGCCAGCAGTCTCGGAACGGGACAGTCCGCCATATATTTT.

For this clone: Sequence at one end of the junction differs from germline and may be a read error. The chain employs TRBV3-1 (or the pseudogene TRBV3-2) and TRBJ2-2; 10 positions match TRBD2. The V gene's germline CDR1 is LGHDT and CDR2 YNNKEL (reference sequence). The CDR3 totals 16 residues. This chain's CDR3 is CARSQESAGGSGELFF. CDR3 sequence (DNA): TGTGCCCGCAGCCAAGAATCAGCGGGGGGGTCCGGGGAGCTGTTTTTT.

The V call is TRBV18, the J call TRBJ1-1; D not resolved. Between the trimmed V and J ends, which lost 4 bases and 2 bases, there was a span of 11 bases. The CDR3 length is 14 residues. The V gene's germline CDR1 is KGHSH and CDR2 LQKENI. CDR3: CASSRKTINTEAFF. The CDR3 DNA follows: TGTGCCAGCTCACGAAAAACTATAAACACTGAAGCTTTCTTT. The variable domain in full, completed from reference TRBV18 and TRBJ1-1, reads NAGVMQNPRHLVRRRGQEARLRCSPMKGHSHVYWYRQLPEEGLKFMVYLQKENIIDESGMPKERFSAEFPKEGPSILRIQQVVRGDSAAYFCASSRKTINTEAFFGQGTRLTVV.

This clone was seen just once. J is TRBJ1-2 and V is TRBV6-2 or TRBV6-3; 11 positions match TRBD1. The CDR3 has 18 amino acids. CDR1 MNHEY and CDR2 SVGEGT come from the germline V gene. J lost 6 bases, V lost 6 bases, and 18 bases had no gene match. CDR3 loop: CASSQLPGQGARRDGYTF. CDR3 coding DNA: TGTGCCAGCAGCCAACTACCTGGACAGGGGGCGCGTCGGGATGGCTACACCTTC.

This rearrangement joins TRBV7-9 to TRBJ1-5; 8 bases are a match to TRBD1. This CDR3 is built from 17 residues. Germline-derived CDR1 and CDR2 are SEHNR and FQNEAQ (reference sequence). V lost 5 bases to trimming and J lost 6 bases; unmatched junction nucleotides: 15. The CDR3 loop is CASSLWTGLPIGQPQHF. The DNA for the CDR3 is TGTGCCAGCAGCCTTTGGACAGGGCTCCCTATTGGTCAGCCCCAGCATTTT. Together with reference TRBV7-9 and TRBJ1-5, the CDR3 gives the full variable domain: DTGVSQNPRHKITKRGQNVTFRCDPISEHNRLYWYRQTLGQGPEFLTYFQNEAQLEKSRLLSDRFSAERPKGSFSTLEIQRTEQGDSAMYLCASSLWTGLPIGQPQHFGDGTRLSIL.

The count of this clone is one. Other DNA sequences in the sample encode the same CDR3. V is TRBV9 and J is TRBJ2-3; 10 nucleotides align to TRBD1. The CDR3 is 14 amino acids. The junction had 3 bases not matched to a gene; V was cut back by 3 bases and J by 5 bases. The germline V gene encodes CDR1 SGDLS and CDR2 YYNGEE. The CDR3, as DNA: TGTGCCAGCAGCGCGACAGGGGGCAGAGATACGCAGTATTTT. It encodes CASSATGGRDTQYF.

This clone was recorded a few times. The CDR3 is CASSPTRREGGLGSPLHF. In DNA form, the CDR3 reads TGTGCCAGCAGCCCCACGAGGAGAGAGGGTGGTCTTGGATCACCCCTCCACTTT. V gene TRBV7-6 combines with J gene TRBJ1-6, with no clear D. Germline CDR1 SGHVS, CDR2 FNYEAQ. This CDR3 contains 18 residues. V was shortened by 5 bases and J by 10 bases, with 27 bases between the two germline ends. Variable domain in full (rest from reference TRBV7-6 and TRBJ1-6): GAGVSQSPRYKVTKRGQDVALRCDPISGHVSLYWYRQALGQGPEFLTYFNYEAQQDKSGLPNDRFSAERPEGSISTLTIQRTEQRDSAMYRCASSPTRREGGLGSPLHFGNGTRLTVT.

This rearrangement joins TRBV6-2 or TRBV6-3 to TRBJ1-5; TRBD1 agrees at 8 bases. The germline V gene encodes CDR1 MNHEY and CDR2 SVGEGT. The CDR3 is 16 amino acids. J gave up 2 bases and V 5 bases, and 8 bases lay outside the gene matches. In DNA, the CDR3 is TGTGCCAGCAGTCCGACAGGGGTCGTCGGCAATCAGCCCCAGCATTTT. Its translation is CASSPTGVVGNQPQHF.

The DNA for the CDR3 is TGTGCCAGTAGTAGGACAGGGGTGAGTGGGGCCAACGTCCTGACTTTC. Translating gives CASSRTGVSGANVLTF. The chain combines TRBV19 with TRBJ2-6; 9 bases align to TRBD1. The CDR3 contains 16 residues. The V segment lost 4 bases and the J segment 3 bases; nucleotides outside the gene matches: 4. Germline CDR1 LNHDA, CDR2 SQIVND (reference sequence). Combining the CDR3 with reference TRBV19 and TRBJ2-6 gives the whole variable domain DGGITQSPKYLFRKEGQNVTLSCEQNLNHDAMYWYRQDPGQGLRLIYYSQIVNDFQKGDIAEGYSVSREKKESFPLTVTSAQKNPTAFYLCASSRTGVSGANVLTFGAGSRLTVL.

The chain combines TRBV11-2 with TRBJ1-1, with D perhaps TRBD1 (5 bases). Trimming took off 2 bases at V and 0 bases at J, with 10 bases between the two ends. Looked up from germline, CDR1 is SGHAT and CDR2 is FQNNGV. This CDR3 has 15 amino acids. CDR3 protein: CASSLSRTLNTEAFF. CDR3 in DNA: TGTGCCAGCAGCTTATCACGGACATTGAACACTGAAGCTTTCTTT.

The rearrangement uses TRBV27 and TRBJ1-1, with D unclear. V was clipped by 5 bases and J by 4 bases, with 14 bases between them. This CDR3 contains 14 residues. Germline CDR1 is MNHEY and CDR2 is SMNVEV (reference sequence). The CDR3 nucleotides read TGTGCCAGCAGTCCCGGACCGGCGGGCACTGAAGCTTTCTTT. It translates to CASSPGPAGTEAFF.

The J gene is TRBJ2-2, the V gene TRBV11-3; no reliable D call. CDR1 and CDR2 (germline): SGHNT, YENEEA. The V gene lost 5 bases and the J gene lost 1 base, with 5 bases spanning the gap. CDR3 length: 13 residues. CDR3 sequence (DNA): TGTGCCAGCAGCGCCGGGAACACCGGGGAGCTGTTTTTT. Amino acid sequence: CASSAGNTGELFF.

J is TRBJ1-3 and V is TRBV7-2, with a possible D match to TRBD1 (6 bases). The CDR3 is 15 amino acids. The germline V gene encodes CDR1 SGHTA and CDR2 FQGNSA. V dropped 6 bases and J dropped 1 base, with 13 bases sitting between them. In DNA, the CDR3 is TGTGCCAGCAGACAAGACAGGAGTTCTGGAAACACCATATATTTT. This gives the protein CASRQDRSSGNTIYF.

This clone is a singleton in its sample. The gene calls are TRBV5-4 and TRBJ2-7; 9 positions agree with TRBD1. Per the germline V gene, CDR1 is SGHNT and CDR2 is YYREEE (reference sequence). The CDR3 is 16 amino acids. V was pared by 3 bases and J by 5 bases, with 12 bases of the junction left unmatched. CDR3 protein: CASSSGSQGALHEQYF. The CDR3 nucleotides are TGTGCCAGCAGCTCCGGGTCACAGGGGGCGCTCCACGAGCAGTACTTC.

This sequence joins TRBV4-2 and TRBJ2-1, with a weak D call TRBD1 (6 bases). Between the trimmed V and J ends, which lost 2 bases and 6 bases, there was a span of 17 bases. The CDR3 length is 16 residues. Germline V lookup: CDR1 LGHNA, CDR2 YNFKEQ. CDR3 amino acids: CASSQTGNSFGNEQFF. The CDR3 DNA follows: TGTGCCAGCAGCCAAACAGGGAATTCGTTTGGCAATGAGCAGTTCTTC.

The rearrangement uses TRBV19 and TRBJ1-5; D might be TRBD1 (5 bases). This CDR3 spans 16 amino acids. Between the trimmed V and J ends, which lost 5 bases and 2 bases, there was a span of 16 bases. Germline V CDR1 and CDR2: LNHDA, SQIVND (reference sequence). CDR3 amino acids: CASSGQGGLRNQPQHF. The CDR3 region has the DNA TGTGCCAGTAGTGGGCAGGGAGGATTGCGCAATCAGCCCCAGCATTTT. Complete variable domain (other parts from reference TRBV19 and TRBJ1-5): DGGITQSPKYLFRKEGQNVTLSCEQNLNHDAMYWYRQDPGQGLRLIYYSQIVNDFQKGDIAEGYSVSREKKESFPLTVTSAQKNPTAFYLCASSGQGGLRNQPQHFGDGTRLSIL.

V usage is TRBV18 and J usage is TRBJ1-2; D unresolved. From germline, CDR1 is KGHSH and CDR2 LQKENI. Trimming removed 0 bases from V and 4 bases from J, with 6 bases in between. CDR3 length: 13 residues. DNA of the CDR3: TGTGCCAGCTCACCACCCCAGGCCTATGGCTACACCTTC. It translates to CASSPPQAYGYTF.

In DNA, the CDR3 is TGTGCCAGCAGCCCCTTCGAGGGCGCAGGCTACACCTTC. It specifies CASSPFEGAGYTF. The chain employs TRBV6-5 and TRBJ1-2; D is unclear. The germline V and J ends were trimmed by 6 bases and 8 bases, with 16 bases remaining between them. This CDR3 is 13 amino acids long. Germline loops: CDR1 MNHEY, CDR2 SVGAGI.

The V and J genes are TRBV6-5 and TRBJ2-3, with 9 nucleotides matching TRBD2. This CDR3 has 15 amino acids. Germline values: CDR1 MNHEY, CDR2 SVGAGI. J lost 2 bases, V lost 6 bases, and 6 bases had no gene match. In DNA, the CDR3 is TGTGCCAGCAGCCTTCGACTAGCGGACACAGATACGCAGTATTTT. Translating gives CASSLRLADTDTQYF.

This chain joins TRBV3-1 (or the pseudogene TRBV3-2) and TRBJ2-2; no firm D call. Between the trimmed V and J ends, which lost 4 bases and 1 base, there was a span of 10 bases. Germline CDR1 reads LGHDT; CDR2 reads YNNKEL (reference sequence). The CDR3 is made up of 15 amino acids. This CDR3 reads CASSPRSGNTGELFF. The CDR3, as DNA: TGTGCCAGCAGCCCCCGTTCAGGGAACACCGGGGAGCTGTTTTTT.

This chain uses TRBV19 with TRBJ2-6; D may be TRBD2 (5 bases). The germline CDR1 and CDR2 sequences are LNHDA and SQIVND (reference sequence). V lost 3 bases and J lost 0, with 6 bases in between. This CDR3 has 15 residues. CDR3 DNA: TGTGCCAGTAGTATCGGAGGCTCTGGGGCCAACGTCCTGACTTTC. Translated, it gives CASSIGGSGANVLTF.

The CDR3 nucleotides are TGTGCCTGGAGTACAGGGAGTAGGCAACATCAGCCCCAGCATTTT. This sequence encodes CAWSTGSRQHQPQHF. The chain joins TRBV30 to TRBJ1-5; tentative D call: TRBD1 (6 bases). Per the germline V gene, CDR1 is GTSNPN and CDR2 is SVGIG (reference sequence). The V end was cut by 2 bases, the J end by 5 bases, with 16 bases between. CDR3 length: 15 residues.

The rearrangement links TRBV19 to TRBJ2-3; TRBD2 might be the D (6 bases). The CDR3 is 14 residues long. Trimming took 4 bases from V and 0 from J, leaving 8 bases between them. The germline CDR1 and CDR2 sequences are LNHDA and SQIVND (reference sequence). The CDR3 sequence is CASSTGLSTDTQYF. As DNA, the CDR3 is TGTGCCAGTAGTACGGGACTTAGCACAGATACGCAGTATTTT.

The table lists this clone with a count of one. The chain joins TRBV6-2 or TRBV6-3 to TRBJ2-2; TRBD2 matches 10 bases. V shed 6 bases, J shed 5 bases, and the junction held 15 bases outside the gene matches. CDR1 and CDR2 from the germline V gene are MNHEY and SVGEGT. The CDR3 is 18 residues long. The CDR3 nucleotides read TGTGCCAGCAGCCAACTGCGTCAGCGGGGGGGCCGGACCGGGGAGCTGTTTTTT. Protein: CASSQLRQRGGRTGELFF.

V is TRBV4-3 and J is TRBJ1-2; 7 bases match TRBD1. The CDR3 runs 15 residues. V trimming: 0 bases; J trimming: 1 base; junction bases outside the gene matches: 2. Germline CDR1 LGHNA, CDR2 YSLEER. CDR3 in DNA: TGCGCCAGCAGCCAAGAAAGGGGGCGTAACTATGGCTACACCTTC. The encoded protein is CASSQERGRNYGYTF.

In its sample, this clone was seen a few times. The gene calls are TRBV28 and TRBJ2-7, with 7 bases that match TRBD1. The CDR3 contains 14 residues. CDR1 and CDR2 (germline): MDHEN, SYDVKM. V was pared by 6 bases and J by 0 bases, with 5 bases of the junction left unmatched. This CDR3 is CASRDRFPSYEQYF. As DNA, the CDR3 is TGTGCCAGCAGGGACAGGTTTCCCTCCTACGAGCAGTACTTC.

The chain links TRBV2 to TRBJ1-2; D unresolved. Germline values: CDR1 SNHLY, CDR2 FYNNEI. The CDR3 is 13 amino acids. V shed 7 bases and J shed 1 base, with 10 bases lying between them. The CDR3 coding sequence is TGTGCCAGCATCGGCGCGGGTAACTATGGCTACACCTTC. As protein: CASIGAGNYGYTF.

V is TRBV6-5 and J is TRBJ2-4, with 7 bases lining up with TRBD1. Per the germline V gene, CDR1 is MNHEY and CDR2 is SVGAGI. Trimming removed 5 bases from V and 0 bases from J; junction bases left unmatched: 4. The CDR3 totals 15 residues. In DNA, the CDR3 is TGTGCCAGCAGTCGGGACAGCCTAGCCAAAAACATTCAGTACTTC. This translates into CASSRDSLAKNIQYF.

The V gene is TRBV2, the J gene TRBJ1-2; a weak D match, TRBD1 (5 bases). The CDR3 has 12 amino acids. The V end was cut by 6 bases, the J end by 5 bases, with 10 bases between. Germline values: CDR1 SNHLY, CDR2 FYNNEI. CDR3 residues: CASRETAYGYTF. The CDR3 coding sequence is TGTGCCAGCAGGGAGACAGCGTATGGCTACACCTTC.